This passage covers 2 T cell receptor beta chains from one sample sequenced in a study of blood T cell repertoires in COVID-19. TCRdb's table, derived via immunoSEQ multiplex PCR, lists solely in-frame clones and lacks some. The sample holds 300,000 to 400,000 clones, around 90% seen once. Sample: peripheral blood. The receptors were sampled from a human donor in a cohort sampled during active COVID-19.

This clone was observed a few times. Here the CDR3 DNA reads TGTGCCAGCAGCCAAGAGGGGGGGGGCTATGGCTACACCTTC. The encoded protein is CASSQEGGGYGYTF. This chain connects TRBV4-2 to TRBJ1-2; the D gene is possibly TRBD1 (5 bases). Germline CDR1 reads LGHNA; CDR2 reads YNFKEQ. The CDR3 sequence is 14 residues long. Deletions cut 0 bases from V and 4 bases from J, with 9 bases between.

Only one count was recorded for this clone. The V call is TRBV5-1, the J call TRBJ2-1, with D possibly TRBD2 on 5 matching bases. There are 18 residues in the CDR3. The V end was cut by 0 bases, the J end by 6 bases, with 22 bases between. Per the germline V gene, CDR1 is SGHRS and CDR2 is YFSETQ. The CDR3 loop is CASSLGAGGSASRNEQFF. The CDR3 nucleotides read TGCGCCAGCAGCTTGGGAGCTGGTGGTAGCGCGAGCCGCAATGAGCAGTTCTTC.